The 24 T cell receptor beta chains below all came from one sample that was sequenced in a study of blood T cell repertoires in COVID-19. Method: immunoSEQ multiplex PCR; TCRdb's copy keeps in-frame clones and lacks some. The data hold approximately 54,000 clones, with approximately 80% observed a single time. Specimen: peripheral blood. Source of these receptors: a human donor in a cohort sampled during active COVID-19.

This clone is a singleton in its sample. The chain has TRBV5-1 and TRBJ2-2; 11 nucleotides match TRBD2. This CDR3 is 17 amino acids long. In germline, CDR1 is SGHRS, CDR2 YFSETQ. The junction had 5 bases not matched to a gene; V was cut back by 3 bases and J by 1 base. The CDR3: CASSSGGTSGNTGELFF. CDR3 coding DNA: TGCGCCAGCAGCTCGGGGGGGACTAGCGGGAACACCGGGGAGCTGTTTTTT.

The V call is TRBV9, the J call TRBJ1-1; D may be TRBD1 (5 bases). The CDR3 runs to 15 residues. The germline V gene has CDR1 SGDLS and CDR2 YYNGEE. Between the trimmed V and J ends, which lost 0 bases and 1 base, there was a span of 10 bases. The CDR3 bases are TGTGCCAGCAGCGTAGCAGACAGCCGGAACACTGAAGCTTTCTTT. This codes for CASSVADSRNTEAFF.

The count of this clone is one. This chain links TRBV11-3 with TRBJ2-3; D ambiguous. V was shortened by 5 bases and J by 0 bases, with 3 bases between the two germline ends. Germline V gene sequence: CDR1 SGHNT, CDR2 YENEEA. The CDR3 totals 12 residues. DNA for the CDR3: TGTGCCAGCAGCCGTAGCACAGATACGCAGTATTTT. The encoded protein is CASSRSTDTQYF. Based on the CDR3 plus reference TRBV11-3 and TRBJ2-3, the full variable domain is EAGVVQSPRYKIIEKKQPVAFWCNPISGHNTLYWYLQNLGQGPELLIRYENEEAVDDSQLPKDRFSAERLKGVDSTLKIQPAELGDSAVYLCASSRSTDTQYFGPGTRLTVL.

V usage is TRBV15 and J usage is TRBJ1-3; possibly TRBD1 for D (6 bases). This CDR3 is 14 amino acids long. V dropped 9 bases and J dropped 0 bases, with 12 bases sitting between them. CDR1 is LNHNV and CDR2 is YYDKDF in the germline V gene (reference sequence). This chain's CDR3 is CATSQGGSGNTIYF. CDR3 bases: TGTGCCACTTCGCAAGGGGGCTCTGGAAACACCATATATTTT. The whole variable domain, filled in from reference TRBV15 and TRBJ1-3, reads DAMVIQNPRYQVTQFGKPVTLSCSQTLNHNVMYWYQQKSSQAPKLLFHYYDKDFNNEADTPDNFQSRRPNTSFCFLDIRSPGLGDTAMYLCATSQGGSGNTIYFGEGSWLTVV.

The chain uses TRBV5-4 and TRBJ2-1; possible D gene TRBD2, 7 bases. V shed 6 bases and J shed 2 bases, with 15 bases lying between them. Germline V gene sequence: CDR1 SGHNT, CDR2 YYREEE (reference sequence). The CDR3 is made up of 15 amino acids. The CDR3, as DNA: TGTGCCAGCATTATAGGGGGGGCAACCTACAATGAGCAGTTCTTC. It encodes CASIIGGATYNEQFF.

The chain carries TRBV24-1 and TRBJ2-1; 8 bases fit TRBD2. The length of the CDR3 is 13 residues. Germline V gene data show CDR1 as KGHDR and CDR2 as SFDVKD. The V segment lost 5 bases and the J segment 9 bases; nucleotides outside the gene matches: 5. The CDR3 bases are TGTGCCACCAGTGGGGGACTAGGGGGTGAGCAGTTCTTC. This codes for CATSGGLGGEQFF.

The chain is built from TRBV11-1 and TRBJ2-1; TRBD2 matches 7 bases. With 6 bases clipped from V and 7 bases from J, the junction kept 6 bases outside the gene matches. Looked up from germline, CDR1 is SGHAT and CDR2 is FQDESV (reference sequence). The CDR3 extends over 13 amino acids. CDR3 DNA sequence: TGTGCCAGCAGAGGGAGGGCCCCGAATGAGCAGTTCTTC. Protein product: CASRGRAPNEQFF.

The CDR3 protein is CASSSGTALIAKNIQYF. In DNA form, the CDR3 reads TGTGCCAGCAGCTCCGGGACAGCTTTAATAGCCAAAAACATTCAGTACTTC. The chain couples TRBV2 to TRBJ2-4; the match to TRBD1 covers 7 bases. J was trimmed by 0 bases and V by 6 bases; bases with no gene match: 11. The CDR3 consists of 17 residues. The V gene's germline CDR1 is SNHLY and CDR2 FYNNEI.

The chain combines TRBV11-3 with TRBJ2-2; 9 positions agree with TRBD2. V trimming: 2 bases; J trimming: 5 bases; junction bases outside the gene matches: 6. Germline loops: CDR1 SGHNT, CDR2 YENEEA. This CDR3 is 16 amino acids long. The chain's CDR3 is CASSLTGLASTGELFF. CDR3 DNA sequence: TGTGCCAGCAGCTTAACAGGACTAGCGAGTACCGGGGAGCTGTTTTTT. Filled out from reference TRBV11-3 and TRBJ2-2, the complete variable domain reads EAGVVQSPRYKIIEKKQPVAFWCNPISGHNTLYWYLQNLGQGPELLIRYENEEAVDDSQLPKDRFSAERLKGVDSTLKIQPAELGDSAVYLCASSLTGLASTGELFFGEGSRLTVL.

This CDR3 is CASSQVPEYEQYF. CDR3 sequence (DNA): TGTGCCAGCAGCCAAGTTCCGGAGTACGAGCAGTACTTC. The chain has TRBV14 and TRBJ2-7; D is ambiguous. Deletions cut 1 base from V and 4 bases from J, with 8 bases between. This CDR3 is 13 amino acids long. The germline V gene has CDR1 SGHDN and CDR2 FVKESK.

The CDR3 DNA follows: TGCGCCAGCAGCCCGGGACAGGGTGCGAAAGAGACCCAGTACTTC. Encoded protein: CASSPGQGAKETQYF. This chain connects TRBV5-1 to TRBJ2-5, with 9 bases fitting TRBD1. There are 15 residues in the CDR3. V trimming: 4 bases; J trimming: 3 bases; junction bases outside the gene matches: 7. Germline CDR1 reads SGHRS; CDR2 reads YFSETQ.

In DNA form, the CDR3 reads TGTGCCAGCAGCTCCGGGACTAGCGGGTCCTCAGGGCAGTTCTTC. Translating gives CASSSGTSGSSGQFF. The chain joins TRBV11-3 to TRBJ2-1; 12 positions match TRBD2. Looked up from germline, CDR1 is SGHNT and CDR2 is YENEEA. J lost 12 bases, V lost 4 bases, and 10 bases had no gene match. CDR3 length: 15 residues.

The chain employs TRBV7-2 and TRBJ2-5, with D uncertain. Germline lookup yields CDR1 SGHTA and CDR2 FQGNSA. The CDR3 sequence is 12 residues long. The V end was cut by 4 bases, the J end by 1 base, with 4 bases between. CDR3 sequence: CASSSFQETQYF. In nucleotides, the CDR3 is TGTGCCAGCAGCTCCTTCCAAGAGACCCAGTACTTC.

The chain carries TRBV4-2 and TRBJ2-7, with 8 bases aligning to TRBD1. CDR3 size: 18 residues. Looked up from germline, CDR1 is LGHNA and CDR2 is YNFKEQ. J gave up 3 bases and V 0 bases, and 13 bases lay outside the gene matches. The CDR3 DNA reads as TGTGCCAGCAGCCAAGATCCGCCCGCCAGGGGGCTAAGCTACGAGCAGTACTTC. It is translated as CASSQDPPARGLSYEQYF.

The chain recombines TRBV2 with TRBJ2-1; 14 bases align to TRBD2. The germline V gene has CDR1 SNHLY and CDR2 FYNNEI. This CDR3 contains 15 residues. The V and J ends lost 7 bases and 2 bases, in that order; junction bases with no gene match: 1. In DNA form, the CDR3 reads TGTGCCAGCAAGGGACTAGCGGGAGCCTACAATGAGCAGTTCTTC. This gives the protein CASKGLAGAYNEQFF. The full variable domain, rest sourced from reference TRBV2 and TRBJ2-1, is EPEVTQTPSHQVTQMGQEVILRCVPISNHLYFYWYRQILGQKVEFLVSFYNNEISEKSEIFDDQFSVERPDGSNFTLKIRSTKLEDSAMYFCASKGLAGAYNEQFFGPGTRLTVL.

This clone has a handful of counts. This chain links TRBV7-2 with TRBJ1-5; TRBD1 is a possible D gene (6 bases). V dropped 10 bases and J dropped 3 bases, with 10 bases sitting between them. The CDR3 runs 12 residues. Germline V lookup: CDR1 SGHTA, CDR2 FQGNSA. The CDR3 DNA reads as TGTGCCACTAGGGGGACCAATCAGCCCCAGCATTTT. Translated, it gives CATRGTNQPQHF.

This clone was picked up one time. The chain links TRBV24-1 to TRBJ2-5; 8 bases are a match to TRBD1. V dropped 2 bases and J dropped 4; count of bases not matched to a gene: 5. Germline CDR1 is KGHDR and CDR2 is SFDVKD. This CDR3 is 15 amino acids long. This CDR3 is CATSDWTGPGETQYF. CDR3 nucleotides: TGTGCCACCAGTGATTGGACAGGGCCGGGAGAGACCCAGTACTTC.

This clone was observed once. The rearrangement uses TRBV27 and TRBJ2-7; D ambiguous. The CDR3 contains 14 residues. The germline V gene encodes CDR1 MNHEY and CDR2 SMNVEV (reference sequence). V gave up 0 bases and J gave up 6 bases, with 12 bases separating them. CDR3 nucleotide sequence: TGTGCCAGCAGTTTATCGGCCAGGCAGACCGAGCAGTACTTC. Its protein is CASSLSARQTEQYF.

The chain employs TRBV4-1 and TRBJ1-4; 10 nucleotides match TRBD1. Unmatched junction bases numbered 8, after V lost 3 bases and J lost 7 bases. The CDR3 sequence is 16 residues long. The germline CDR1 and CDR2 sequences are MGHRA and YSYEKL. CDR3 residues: CASSQPDRGRSEKLFF. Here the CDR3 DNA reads TGCGCCAGCAGCCAGCCTGACAGGGGGCGAAGTGAAAAACTGTTTTTT.

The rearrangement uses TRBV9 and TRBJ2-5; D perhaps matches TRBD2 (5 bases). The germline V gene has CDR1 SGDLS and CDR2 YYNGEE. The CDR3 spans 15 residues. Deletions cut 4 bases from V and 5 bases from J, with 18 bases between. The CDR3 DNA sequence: TGTGCCAGCAGCCCCCGGACTGCTTCTGGGGAGACCCAGTACTTC. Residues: CASSPRTASGETQYF.

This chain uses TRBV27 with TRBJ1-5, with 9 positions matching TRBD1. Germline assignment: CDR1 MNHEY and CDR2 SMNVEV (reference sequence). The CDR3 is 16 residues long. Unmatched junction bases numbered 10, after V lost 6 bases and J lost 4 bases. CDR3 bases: TGTGCCAGCAGGTTAAATCCGGGACAGGGAAATCAGCCCCAGCATTTT. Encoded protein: CASRLNPGQGNQPQHF.

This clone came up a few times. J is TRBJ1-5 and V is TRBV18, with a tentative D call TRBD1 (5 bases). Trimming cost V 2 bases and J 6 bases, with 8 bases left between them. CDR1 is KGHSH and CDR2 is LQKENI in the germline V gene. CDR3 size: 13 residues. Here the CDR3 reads CASSPGRAQPQHF. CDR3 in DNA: TGTGCCAGCTCACCAGGCAGGGCTCAGCCCCAGCATTTT.

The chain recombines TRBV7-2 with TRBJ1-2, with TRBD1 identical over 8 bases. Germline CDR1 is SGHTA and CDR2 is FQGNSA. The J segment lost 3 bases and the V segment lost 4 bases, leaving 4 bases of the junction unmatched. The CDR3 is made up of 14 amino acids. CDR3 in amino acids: CASSSGTGYYGYTF. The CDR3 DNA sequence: TGTGCCAGCAGCTCAGGGACAGGCTACTATGGCTACACCTTC.

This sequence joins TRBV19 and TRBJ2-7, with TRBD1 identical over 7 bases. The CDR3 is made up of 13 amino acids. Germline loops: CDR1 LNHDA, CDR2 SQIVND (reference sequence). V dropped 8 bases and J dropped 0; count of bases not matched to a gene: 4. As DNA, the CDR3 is TGTGCCAGTCGGGACAGAAGCTCCTACGAGCAGTACTTC. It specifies CASRDRSSYEQYF.